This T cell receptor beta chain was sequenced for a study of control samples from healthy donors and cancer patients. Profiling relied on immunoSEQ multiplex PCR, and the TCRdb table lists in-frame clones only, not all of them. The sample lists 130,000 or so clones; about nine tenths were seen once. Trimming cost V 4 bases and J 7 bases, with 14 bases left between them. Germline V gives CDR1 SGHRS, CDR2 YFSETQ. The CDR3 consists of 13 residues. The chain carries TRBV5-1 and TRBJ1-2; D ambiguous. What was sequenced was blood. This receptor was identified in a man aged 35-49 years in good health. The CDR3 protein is CASSPAGPGGYTF. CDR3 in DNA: TGCGCCAGCAGCCCAGCCGGACCGGGTGGCTACACCTTC.